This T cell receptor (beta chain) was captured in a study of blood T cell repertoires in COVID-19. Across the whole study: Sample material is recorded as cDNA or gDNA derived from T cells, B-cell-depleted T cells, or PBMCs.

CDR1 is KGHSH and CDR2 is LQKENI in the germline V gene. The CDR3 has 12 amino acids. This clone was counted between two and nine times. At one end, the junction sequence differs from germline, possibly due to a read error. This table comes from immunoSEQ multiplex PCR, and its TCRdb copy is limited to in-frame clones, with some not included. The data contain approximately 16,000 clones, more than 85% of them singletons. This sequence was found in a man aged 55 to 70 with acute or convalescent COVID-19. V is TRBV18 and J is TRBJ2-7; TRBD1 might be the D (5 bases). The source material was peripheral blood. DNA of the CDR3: TGTGCCAGCTCACCAGCAGGGTCGTCACCTTCCTTC. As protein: CASSPAGSSPSF. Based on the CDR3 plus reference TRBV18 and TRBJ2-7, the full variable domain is NAGVMQNPRHLVRRRGQEARLRCSPMKGHSHVYWYRQLPEEGLKFMVYLQKENIIDESGMPKERFSAEFPKEGPSILRIQQVVRGDSAAYFCASSPAGSSPSFGPGTRLTVT.